This T cell receptor (beta chain) was recovered during a study of cytotoxic CD8 clonotypes in ibrutinib-treated CLL. The study's findings and limits: Baseline levels were approached again at progression, after clonality had risen at ibrutinib response.

Turning to this clone: Its target is not known.

Repertoires were generated with immunoSEQ multiplex PCR, while TCRdb's copy carries only in-frame clones and drops some. This table holds 250,000 or so clones, 70% found once. The germline V and J ends were trimmed by 5 bases and 9 bases, with 16 bases remaining between them. The germline CDR1 and CDR2 sequences are MNHEY and SMNVEV (reference sequence). CDR3 size: 13 residues. The chain couples TRBV27 to TRBJ2-5; D tentatively fits TRBD1 or TRBD2 (5 bases each). The receptor comes from a human donor with chronic lymphocytic leukemia. The sample in question was PBMCs, obtained after 24 months of ibrutinib treatment. CDR3 in DNA: TGTGCCAGCAGTCCAGGGACGGTGGCGGCCCAGTACTTC. Amino acid sequence: CASSPGTVAAQYF.